Sequencing of this TCR beta chain was carried out in a study of blood T cell repertoires in COVID-19. Study-level information: PBMCs, B-cell-depleted T cells, or T cells provided the cDNA or gDNA that made up the material.

Trimming removed 0 bases from V and 4 bases from J, with 15 bases in between. CDR1 LGHDT and CDR2 YNNKEL come from the germline V gene (reference sequence). The CDR3 spans 17 residues. Per the authors' pipeline: It was from reference gene primer amplification that nucleated cell counts were estimated. Profiled with immunoSEQ multiplex PCR; TCRdb holds only in-frame clones, not every one. The V and J calls and clone size are taken from that table; D and trimming were inferred from the DNA. The data hold 150,000 to 160,000 clones, with approximately 78% observed a single time. This clone came up once. This TCR came from a man older than 75 with acute or convalescent COVID-19. Sequenced: peripheral blood. The chain employs TRBV3-1 (or the pseudogene TRBV3-2) and TRBJ2-2; possibly TRBD1 for D (6 bases). The CDR3 here is CASSQDFGGQGTGELFF. The CDR3 DNA reads as TGTGCCAGCAGCCAAGATTTTGGGGGCCAGGGCACCGGGGAGCTGTTTTTT.